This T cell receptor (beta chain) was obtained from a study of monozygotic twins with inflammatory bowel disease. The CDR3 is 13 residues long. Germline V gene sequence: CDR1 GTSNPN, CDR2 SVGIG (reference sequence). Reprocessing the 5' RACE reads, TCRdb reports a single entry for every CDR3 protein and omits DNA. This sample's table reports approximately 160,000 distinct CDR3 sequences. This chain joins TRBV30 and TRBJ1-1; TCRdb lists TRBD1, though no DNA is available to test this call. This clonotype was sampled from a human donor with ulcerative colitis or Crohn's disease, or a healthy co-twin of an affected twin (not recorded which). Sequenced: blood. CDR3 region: CAWRGAVNTEAFF.